Given below is one TCR beta chain in context. Its antigen specificity is not known. No base quality values were provided; no much bigger clone lies one nucleotide off. The library was built by means of the immunoSEQ multiplex PCR assay. The multiplex PCR relied on a mix of 60 forward primers for TCR Vbeta segments and 13 reverse primers for TCR Jbeta segments. The CDR3 region of rearranged TCR beta genes was amplified from genomic DNA by a multiplex PCR assay. On the Illumina HiSeq System, the amplified TCR beta libraries were sequenced as 87-base-pair reads. Regarding the original processing steps: A later analysis tallied around 80 million unique TCR beta chains across the 666 repertoires, and approximately 11 million of those chains were shared by two or more donors. Raw reads were error-corrected and collapsed into unique sequences by a nearest-neighbor algorithm in which closely related sequences were merged to remove PCR and sequencing errors. V, D and J gene segments were assigned by aligning CDR3 sequences to IMGT reference sequences. Each retained sequence needed at least a six-nucleotide match to both a V gene segment and a J gene segment. Rearrangements were called productive when the CDR3 lacked stop codons and stayed in frame with V and J; all others were non-productive. Following IMGT convention, CDR3 was defined as the stretch from the second conserved V-encoded cysteine to the conserved J-encoded phenylalanine. In an earlier analysis of 500 to 650 of the donors, sequences lacking an unambiguous match to a single V gene segment were excluded. In an earlier analysis of several hundred of the donors, V segments were called functional above 56.7% productive rearrangements and were called segregating when the between-donor standard deviation exceeded 5%. A statistical classification framework was built to diagnose cytomegalovirus status from the catalog of TCR beta chain sequences. In a later analysis, V and J genes were assigned by comparing TCR nucleotide sequences against IMGT/GENE-DB human TR gene sequences. In a later analysis, CDR3 sequences and most-parsimonious VDJ recombination scenarios were assigned using the TCRdist pipeline. A later analysis defined each TCR beta chain by its CDR3 amino acid sequence plus V-gene family, and excluded reads lacking a unique V-gene family. To address suspected cross-contamination and a sequencing artifact, a later analysis removed around 590 highly shared, low-generation-probability nucleotide sequences. In a later analysis, a clonal expansion index was calculated for each public chain from normalized within-repertoire ranks of inferred template counts. In a later analysis, generation probabilities were computed using a VDJ recombination model fitted to out-of-frame rearrangements, and the results were checked against IGoR. In a later analysis, hypergeometric tests were used to score TCR-TCR, TCR-HLA and TCR-CMV co-occurrence, with a repertoire-size bias correction applied to TCR pairs. To estimate false discovery rates, a later analysis permuted the HLA or CMV assignments 20 times. A later analysis grouped co-occurring TCRs with DBSCAN, adding TCRdist sequence similarity when clustering within HLA-allele-positive subsets. Co-occurrence clustering excluded repertoires with fewer than 30,000 or more than 120,000 public chains, plus five with anomalous nucleotide sharing. Drawn from immuneACCESS, this table holds only the in-frame rearrangements with V and J called that TCRdb kept. Clones are partly lost; checked studies trace under half to an unresolved V gene and leave the rest unexplained. The V and J calls and the clone size are those of that table, but D and trimming were determined from the DNA. This sample comprises roughly 180,000 clones, 70% to 80% of them detected only once. The top ten clonotypes cover approximately 1.5% of the sample.

The data are from a study of cytomegalovirus exposure and HLA in healthy donors (TCRdb year 2017). Context from the whole study: In an earlier analysis of roughly 590 of the donors, around 290 Gb of sequence data and about 110 million unique TCR beta sequences from about 180 million T cells were reported. Genome-wide SNP genotypes for about 55% of the roughly 670 donors were used in a later genetic analysis, which treated that subset as a discovery cohort. A later analysis re-analyzed previously published TCR beta repertoires from hundreds of donors and added high-resolution HLA genotyping to study TCR occurrence patterns. HLA typing included class I and class II loci at four-digit resolution. A separate validation cohort of roughly 110 different subjects was used in addition to the approximately 700-subject first cohort. Rather than using new phenotypic data, the later analysis identified candidate immune exposures from TCR beta sequences and from how often those sequences occurred across donors. To predict cytomegalovirus infection status, the study combined high-throughput TCR immunosequencing, statistical association of individual TCRs with disease status, and machine learning. On average, around 240,000 unique TCR beta nucleotide sequences were sequenced per donor among 398 genotyped donors of the cohort, with roughly 19% of those sequences being non-productive. Using immunosequencing, the study profiled T cell repertoires from 666 subjects and related those repertoires to cytomegalovirus serostatus. All discovery cohort repertoires had been generated on a single sequencing platform. In an earlier analysis of about 590 of the donors, high-throughput TCR beta sequencing was used to judge whether each TCR beta V gene segment behaved as functional or pseudogenic. Among the roughly 400 genotyped donors, about 83% belonged to the genetic ancestry cluster associated with self-reported Caucasian donors. Around 300 gigabases of sequencing data and 70 million to 100 million unique TCR sequences were included in an early release covering about 700 HLA-typed donors. About 5 DR-DQ haplotypes were handled as single units for association and clustering, since linkage in the cohort was strong. Alongside the repertoire data, information on donor age, sex, ethnicity and CMV serostatus was compiled. Typing coverage differed by locus: A, B, C, DRB1 and DQB1 were typed in roughly 620-640 donors, DQA1 in about 510, DPA1 in 600 to 610, and DPB1 in around 490. The aim of the study was to test whether cataloging public T cell receptors could identify signatures of past pathogen exposure.

Points the paper makes about the study in general: A later analysis found that TCR association rates varied across HLA loci, with DRB1 alleles showing the most associated TCRs and HLA-C alleles the fewest. The classifier was reported to diagnose cytomegalovirus status with high specificity and sensitivity in both the original cohort and the validation cohort. In the study, some 180 TCR beta chains were listed as associated with cytomegalovirus. In vitro tests confirmed that a few of the cytomegalovirus-associated TCR beta chains recognize cytomegalovirus antigens. Because counts were too low, under 20 rarely observed V segments, including chromosome 9 orphons, were left out of the earlier analysis of approximately 580 of the donors. The cohort was sequenced for TCR beta chains only, and without alpha or paired-chain data the features that could be detected were limited. A cluster of highly shared sequence variants was judged likely to represent a technical artifact of the sequencing pipeline. A later analysis reported that several top co-occurrence clusters appeared linked to parvovirus B19, influenza, CMV and Epstein-Barr virus. Linkage disequilibrium might explain the correlated functional status among segregating V segments, but an unknown experimental factor could not be excluded. Most TCR sequences were seen in very few donors, while some public TCRs were found in many individuals. Because HLA typing was missing for some donors at each locus, association tests included only the typed subset. Sequencing depth was assumed to be roughly uniform across donors in the presence/absence analyses, though that assumption may not hold. A later genetic analysis reported fewer N-insertions in productive TCRs among donors in an Asian-associated ancestry cluster than the approximately 700-donor mean. At a false discovery rate of 0.05, a later analysis linked 16,000 or so TCR beta sequences to specific HLA alleles. Most CMV-associated TCR beta chains appeared to be HLA-restricted in a later analysis, and the HLA associations seemed to be driven largely by CMV exposure. Assigning TCR associations to individual alleles was difficult when HLA alleles, especially DR and DQ, strongly co-occurred. A further reported finding was that TCR beta sequences accurately predicted the HLA-A and HLA-B alleles for most subjects in the first cohort. In a later analysis, HLA-associated TCR beta chains were found to be more clonally expanded and to have lower generation probabilities than equally common non-associated chains. CMV serostatus was the only immune exposure information available for the cohort. In an earlier analysis of about 540 of the donors, most TCR beta V segments were observed in productive rearrangements about 90% or about 30% of the time, broadly matching IMGT annotations. The authors suggested that the approach could potentially be extended to other disease states and immunological phenotypes. V-gene and J-gene trimming of TCR beta chains was associated with a missense DCLRE1C variant in a later genetic analysis, and the association was replicated in an independent cohort.

The cohort was made up of approximately 670 healthy bone marrow donors. All cohort members were sampled while nominally healthy, although unrecorded immune exposures were likely present. The donor was CMV seropositive and was included in the group of 300 or so seropositive cohort members. Each donor provided a peripheral blood sample, and peripheral blood mononuclear cells were used for TCR beta sequencing. Genomic DNA extraction from the blood cell samples was performed with the Qiagen DNeasy Blood Extraction Kit. The TCR sequence derives from a woman aged 30 to 39 in good health and CMV-seropositive. Source material: PBMCs.

The CDR3 region reads CASKRELDTGELFF. The DNA is as follows: TGCGCCAGCAAGCGGGAGCTTGACACCGGGGAGCTGTTTTTT. The chain was built from TRBV10-1 and TRBJ2-2; TRBD2 lines up with 8 middle nucleotides. The germline V and J ends show losses of 7 bases and 3 bases respectively, and no gene match explains 4 bases of the junction. From the cysteine through the phenylalanine, the CDR3 covers 14 amino acids. The CDR3 DNA has 42 bases and is translated from base 1. CDR1 and CDR2 (WNHNN, SYGVQD) derive from the germline V gene (reference sequence).